This entry features one T cell receptor beta chain sequence. In this sample, this clonotype turned up many times. No antigen is known for it. Qualities for individual bases were not recorded, and no much larger clone is one base off. The source of the sample is a study of response to subunit inactivated influenza vaccine (dated by TCRdb to 2017 to 2018). With regard to the full study: Deep quantitative profiling of the T cell receptor repertoire was used in the study to follow responses to a trivalent subunit inactivated influenza vaccine.

Overall study results and their limits: The authors suggested that each seasonal influenza vaccination may recruit only a limited number of new T cells.

Libraries were constructed by RT-PCR. For sequencing, an Illumina HiSeq 2500 was employed. Clones were called with MiXCR by TCRdb after fastp trimmed the public reads at Q25, and only in-frame beta chains were retained. Each CDR3 protein gets just one entry, which takes the most common genes and DNA from the rows behind it. This sample lists 250,000 to 350,000 distinct CDR3 sequences; approximately 23% were detected once. Jointly, the top ten make up about a tenth of the sample. The CDR3 measures 13 amino acids from cysteine to phenylalanine. Left in the record is the CDR3 DNA by itself, 39 bases read in frame from the first base. Taken from the germline V gene, the CDR1 and CDR2 loops are SGHVS and FNYEAQ. V is cut by 3 bases and J by 9 bases, and the space between the germline ends is 9 bases.

The chain uses TRBV7-6 and TRBJ1-6, with TRBD1 tentatively as D gene (5 bases match). The sequence derives from a man aged 45-69 years who received an inactivated influenza vaccine. Donor details come from another sample of the same person, matched by shared clones. The material sequenced was PBMCs from blood, taken approximately 20 months after vaccination. The CDR3 region: CASSLTESSPLHF. The bases read TGTGCCAGCAGCTTGACAGAAAGTTCACCCCTCCACTTT.